Following are 19 T cell receptor beta chains from one sample sequenced in a study of T cell repertoires in cytomegalovirus infection (dated by TCRdb to about 2019). No antigen has been assigned to these receptors. Sequencing instrument: Illumina HiSeq 1500. In-frame beta chains were kept once TCRdb had trimmed the public reads at Q25 with fastp and called clones with MiXCR. Under each unique CDR3 protein, matching rows form one entry showing the most common genes and DNA. The sample profile shows about 920,000 distinct CDR3 sequences; approximately 33% of them were found once. About an eighth of the sample rests with the top ten. The treatment or condition tag for this specimen amounts to: in vitro stimulation with specific CMV peptide epitopes to enrich CMV-specific T cells. This specimen consisted of cultured CD8+ T cells from PBMCs, obtained from culture after CMV antigen stimulation. The receptor source for this set is a human donor in good health (CMV status not recorded). Some clones in this sample may be carry-over from other donors' samples.

This clonotype appeared a few times. CDR3 amino acids: CASSAGTTGVDEQFF. CDR3 in DNA: TGTGCCAGCAGCGCGGGGACGACCGGCGTCGACGAGCAGTTCTTC. V is TRBV11-3 and J is TRBJ2-1; D possibly corresponds to TRBD2 (6 bases). This CDR3 has 15 residues. Germline assignment: CDR1 SGHNT and CDR2 YENEEA. V lost 5 bases, J lost 10 bases, and 21 bases lay in between.

This clonotype was found a few times. The CDR3 here is CASSATGASQETQYF. The CDR3, as DNA: TGTGCCAGCAGCGCTACAGGGGCCTCTCAAGAGACCCAGTACTTC. V usage is TRBV9 and J usage is TRBJ2-5; 7 bases map to TRBD1. Germline lookup yields CDR1 SGDLS and CDR2 YYNGEE. The CDR3 has 15 amino acids. The J segment lost 2 bases and the V segment lost 3 bases, leaving 7 bases of the junction unmatched.

The chain couples TRBV28 to TRBJ2-1; 10 positions agree with TRBD1. The CDR3 totals 18 residues. Germline values: CDR1 MDHEN, CDR2 SYDVKM. V shed 10 bases and J 0 bases; nucleotides not matched to a gene: 15. Written as DNA, the CDR3 is TGTGCCACCTGGGGGGACAGGGGTTTCCTTTCCTCCTACAATGAGCAGTTCTTC. Its translation: CATWGDRGFLSSYNEQFF.

The J gene is TRBJ1-4, the V gene TRBV4-3, with D maybe TRBD1 (6 bases). Germline CDR1 reads LGHNA; CDR2 reads YSLEER. The CDR3 length is 19 residues. V was cut by 0 bases and J by 3 bases, with 20 bases left in between. The DNA of the CDR3 is TGCGCCAGCAGCCAAGAGGGTTTTCCGGGGGGCGCCCCTAATGAAAAACTGTTTTTT. Amino acids: CASSQEGFPGGAPNEKLFF.

In this sample, this clonotype turned up a few times. The rearrangement uses TRBV10-3 and TRBJ2-7; D remains ambiguous. CDR1 is ENHRY, CDR2 SYGVKD, per germline. Trimming pared 0 bases from V and 5 bases from J, leaving 14 bases between. The CDR3 has 15 amino acids. The CDR3 spells CAISESLWGGDEQYF. The CDR3 nucleotides read TGTGCCATCAGTGAGTCGTTGTGGGGTGGTGACGAGCAGTACTTC.

Worth noting for this clonotype: The conserved final phenylalanine or tryptophan is absent from the CDR3, which likely points to a read error. This chain links TRBV7-4 with TRBJ2-5; TRBD2 matches at 11 bases. This CDR3 has 16 amino acids. V shed 6 bases, J shed 0 bases, and the junction held 6 bases outside the gene matches. The germline V gene encodes CDR1 SGHVT and CDR2 SQSDAQ. The CDR3 spells CASSYPTSGDQETQYY. The CDR3 bases are TGTGCCAGCAGTTATCCGACTAGCGGGGACCAAGAGACCCAGTACTAC.

This clonotype was observed a handful of times. V gene TRBV10-1 combines with J gene TRBJ2-4; 10 nucleotides match TRBD1. The CDR3 is made up of 16 amino acids. V lost 4 bases, J lost 2 bases, and 5 bases stayed unmatched. Germline V gives CDR1 WNHNN, CDR2 SYGVQD (reference sequence). This CDR3 is CASSAGQGVTKNIQYF. The CDR3 DNA sequence: TGCGCCAGCAGTGCCGGACAGGGGGTAACCAAAAACATTCAGTACTTC.

The CDR3: CSVVTGVGEQFF. CDR3 DNA: TGCAGCGTTGTTACGGGGGTAGGTGAGCAGTTCTTC. The rearrangement joins TRBV29-1 to TRBJ2-1; D might be TRBD2 (6 bases). CDR1 is SQVTM and CDR2 is ANQGSEA in the germline V gene. The CDR3 covers 12 residues. The V end lost 4 bases, the J end lost 9 bases, and 13 bases lay between the germline ends.

This clonotype has a handful of counts. At one end, the junction sequence differs from germline, possibly due to a read error. The J gene is TRBJ1-6, the V gene TRBV6-2 or TRBV6-3; 8 positions match TRBD1. The CDR3 totals 16 residues. Germline-derived CDR1 and CDR2 are MNHEY and SVGEGT. The CDR3 coding sequence is TGTGCCAGCAGTGACTCCGACAGGGGCGTTAATTCACCCCTCCACTTT. Translating it yields CASSDSDRGVNSPLHF.

This clonotype appeared many times. The rearrangement joins TRBV7-9 to TRBJ1-2, with 7 bases matching TRBD1. This CDR3 comprises 15 residues. CDR1 is SEHNR, CDR2 FQNEAQ, per germline (reference sequence). J was trimmed by 0 bases and V by 4 bases; bases with no gene match: 5. CDR3 coding DNA: TGTGCCAGCAGCTCTGGACAGGTAGCTAACTATGGCTACACCTTC. It translates to CASSSGQVANYGYTF.

This clonotype was found many times. The chain combines TRBV6-1 with TRBJ2-2; 13 bases align to TRBD2. CDR3 length: 16 amino acids. The ends lost 6 bases at V and 3 bases at J; junction bases unmatched: 4. Per germline, CDR1 MNHNS and CDR2 SASEGT. CDR3 protein: CASSPLAGGDTGELFF. In DNA, the CDR3 is TGTGCCAGCAGCCCACTAGCGGGGGGGGACACCGGGGAGCTGTTTTTT.

This clonotype was recorded a few times. J is TRBJ2-3 and V is TRBV28; 11 positions agree with TRBD2. The CDR3 length is 18 residues. The ends lost 3 bases at V and 1 base at J; junction bases unmatched: 9. Germline CDR1 MDHEN, CDR2 SYDVKM. This CDR3 is CASSFPSSGGLGTDTQYF. As DNA, the CDR3 is TGTGCCAGCAGTTTTCCGTCTAGCGGGGGGTTAGGCACAGATACGCAGTATTTT.

J is TRBJ2-3 and V is TRBV4-1; 9 nucleotides match TRBD2. V lost 3 bases and J lost 3; bases outside the gene matches: 13. This CDR3 spans 18 amino acids. Looked up from germline, CDR1 is MGHRA and CDR2 is YSYEKL. Written as DNA, the CDR3 is TGCGCCAGCAGCCACCCTGGAGTAGCGGGGGAGGCTACAGATACGCAGTATTTT. This encodes CASSHPGVAGEATDTQYF.

This clonotype was counted at least ten times. V and J are TRBV7-9 and TRBJ1-2, with D unclear. Trimming took 3 bases from V and 0 from J, leaving 17 bases between them. This CDR3 spans 17 amino acids. Germline CDR1 and CDR2: SEHNR and FQNEAQ (reference sequence). The CDR3 bases are TGTGCCAGCAGCTTGCGGTTGCGGGTTTCAACTAACTATGGCTACACCTTC. Residues: CASSLRLRVSTNYGYTF.

The chain is built from TRBV4-2 and TRBJ2-1; tentative D call: TRBD2 (7 bases). The CDR3 runs to 17 residues. The germline CDR1 and CDR2 sequences are LGHNA and YNFKEQ. V lost 0 bases, J lost 4 bases, and 16 bases lay in between. The CDR3 DNA is TGTGCCAGCAGCCAAGATAAAGGCGGGGGCCCATACAATGAGCAGTTCTTC. It translates to CASSQDKGGGPYNEQFF.

The rearrangement joins TRBV3-1 to TRBJ2-1, with TRBD2 identical over 8 bases. Germline CDR1 reads LGHDT; CDR2 reads YNNKEL (reference sequence). The CDR3 is 18 amino acids. The ends lost 4 bases at V and 5 bases at J; junction bases unmatched: 16. The CDR3 DNA follows: TGTGCCAGCAGCCGAACCTTTTGGACTAGCTTATCAAACAATGAGCAGTTCTTC. The encoded protein is CASSRTFWTSLSNNEQFF.

A single count supports this clonotype. The J gene is TRBJ1-2, the V gene TRBV5-6; D not resolved. V was cut by 4 bases and J by 0 bases, with 10 bases left in between. CDR1 is SGHDT, CDR2 YYEEEE, per germline. This CDR3 region has 14 residues. CDR3 DNA sequence: TGTGCCAGCAGCGGTGGATATTCTAACTATGGCTACACCTTC. Protein sequence: CASSGGYSNYGYTF.

J is TRBJ2-2 and V is TRBV7-6, with D hard to call. V gave up 5 bases and J gave up 7 bases, with 8 bases separating them. The CDR3 extends over 12 amino acids. Germline V CDR1 and CDR2: SGHVS, FNYEAQ. The CDR3 DNA reads as TGTGCCAGCAGCCCAATTATCGGGGAGCTGTTTTTT. Its translation: CASSPIIGELFF.

The rearrangement links TRBV2 to TRBJ1-1; D perhaps matches TRBD1 (5 bases). V shed 6 bases and J shed 6 bases, with 14 bases lying between them. The CDR3 is 13 residues long. Per germline, CDR1 SNHLY and CDR2 FYNNEI. CDR3 bases: TGTGCCAGCAGGAGGACCGGGGCCGCTGAAGCTTTCTTT. This sequence encodes CASRRTGAAEAFF.